The 20 T cell receptor beta chains in this list originate from one sample, sequenced in a study of T cell repertoires in cytomegalovirus infection. TCRdb analysed the reads with MiXCR anew, one entry per CDR3 protein. The sample comprises 250,000 to 300,000 distinct CDR3 sequences, approximately 10% of which are singletons, and about 16% rests with the top ten. The specimen was PBMCs. The receptors shown here come from a human donor in good health (CMV status not recorded). Some clones in this sample may be carry-over from other donors' samples.

This chain links TRBV6-2 or TRBV6-3 with TRBJ2-1; D possibly uses TRBD1 or TRBD2 (5 bases each). Looked up from germline, CDR1 is MNHEY and CDR2 is SVGEGT. V lost 6 bases and J lost 0, with 15 bases in between. There are 16 residues in the CDR3. DNA of the CDR3: TGTGCCAGCAGGACCGGGACGGTCAGCTCCTACAATGAGCAGTTCTTC. Protein sequence: CASRTGTVSSYNEQFF.

This clonotype was detected a few times. The J gene is TRBJ1-6, the V gene TRBV30, with D maybe TRBD1 (6 bases). Germline loops: CDR1 GTSNPN, CDR2 SVGIG (reference sequence). Trimming pared 0 bases from V and 1 base from J, leaving 10 bases between. The CDR3 runs 16 residues. Here the CDR3 reads CAWSVEGTSYNSPLHF. The CDR3 nucleotides are TGTGCCTGGAGTGTTGAGGGGACATCCTATAATTCACCCCTCCACTTT. The full variable domain, with the rest looked up from reference TRBV30 and TRBJ1-6, is SQTIHQWPATLVQPVGSPLSLECTVEGTSNPNLYWYRQAAGRGLQLLFYSVGIGQISSEVPQNLSASRPQDRQFILSSKKLLLSDSGFYLCAWSVEGTSYNSPLHFGNGTRLTVT.

Ten or more counts support this clonotype. The J gene is TRBJ2-1, the V gene TRBV19, with TRBD1 matching 12 bases. The CDR3 extends over 18 amino acids. Germline trimming cut 7 bases from V and 2 bases from J; bases unmatched to any gene: 12. Per germline, CDR1 LNHDA and CDR2 SQIVND (reference sequence). The CDR3, as DNA: TGTGCCAGTAACAGAGGGACAGGGGGCCCGGGAGCCTACAATGAGCAGTTCTTC. It is translated as CASNRGTGGPGAYNEQFF.

V usage is TRBV19 and J usage is TRBJ1-5; D call uncertain. Germline V lookup: CDR1 LNHDA, CDR2 SQIVND (reference sequence). This CDR3 spans 15 amino acids. V lost 9 bases and J lost 1, with 16 bases in between. The CDR3 loop is CASRTGLQSNQPQHF. Here the CDR3 DNA reads TGTGCCAGCAGAACCGGGCTCCAAAGCAATCAGCCCCAGCATTTT.

Remarks on this clonotype: The junction departs from germline at one end; a sequencing error may be responsible. This chain links TRBV7-7 with TRBJ2-3; TRBD2 matches 8 bases. The CDR3 runs 16 residues. Germline V CDR1 and CDR2: SSHAT, FNYEAQ (reference sequence). The CDR3 sequence is CASSLRASGPTDTQYF. CDR3 DNA sequence: TGTGCTAGCAGCTTAAGGGCTAGCGGGCCCACAGATACGCAGTATTTT.

This clonotype was detected many times. This sequence joins TRBV7-2 and TRBJ2-6; 9 bases are a match to TRBD1. Germline assignment: CDR1 SGHTA and CDR2 FQGNSA. J gave up 1 base and V 5 bases, and 12 bases lay outside the gene matches. CDR3 length: 19 residues. DNA for the CDR3: TGTGCCAGCAGCCCTAGGTCTCCGGGACAGGGATCTGGGGCCAACGTCCTGACTTTC. This sequence encodes CASSPRSPGQGSGANVLTF. The full variable domain, with the rest looked up from reference TRBV7-2 and TRBJ2-6, is GAGVSQSPSNKVTEKGKDVELRCDPISGHTALYWYRQSLGQGLEFLIYFQGNSAPDKSGLPSDRFSAERTGGSVSTLTIQRTQQEDSAVYLCASSPRSPGQGSGANVLTFGAGSRLTVL.

This clonotype was found a few times. The chain couples TRBV7-9 to TRBJ2-5, with D unclear. The CDR3 runs to 13 residues. V lost 5 bases and J lost 5, with 12 bases in between. Germline CDR1 and CDR2: SEHNR and FQNEAQ (reference sequence). CDR3 loop: CASSTYSPETQYF. DNA of the CDR3: TGTGCCAGCAGCACCTATAGCCCGGAGACCCAGTACTTC. The whole variable domain, filled in from reference TRBV7-9 and TRBJ2-5, reads DTGVSQNPRHKITKRGQNVTFRCDPISEHNRLYWYRQTLGQGPEFLTYFQNEAQLEKSRLLSDRFSAERPKGSFSTLEIQRTEQGDSAMYLCASSTYSPETQYFGPGTRLLVL.

This clonotype was seen repeatedly, ten times or more. The chain employs TRBV7-2 and TRBJ2-2, with D possibly matching TRBD2 (5 bases). The CDR3 is 16 residues long. CDR1 and CDR2 (germline): SGHTA, FQGNSA. V was shortened by 5 bases and J by 1 base, with 14 bases between the two germline ends. CDR3: CASSPLTGLNTGELFF. CDR3 nucleotide sequence: TGTGCCAGCAGCCCCCTGACGGGGTTGAACACCGGGGAGCTGTTTTTT.

The V call is TRBV7-2, the J call TRBJ2-1; D is possibly TRBD2 (6 bases). Germline V lookup: CDR1 SGHTA, CDR2 FQGNSA. Deletions cut 1 base from V and 12 bases from J, with 7 bases between. This CDR3 region has 11 residues. CDR3 DNA sequence: TGTGCCAGCAGCTTAGGACTAGGGCAGTTCTTC. It specifies CASSLGLGQFF.

This clonotype was counted at least ten times. This chain uses TRBV6-2 or TRBV6-3 with TRBJ2-1; 8 nucleotides agree with TRBD1. The ends lost 8 bases at V and 0 bases at J; junction bases unmatched: 6. The CDR3 is made up of 15 amino acids. In germline, CDR1 is MNHEY, CDR2 SVGEGT. CDR3 sequence reads: CASGDRPSSYNEQFF. The CDR3 DNA is TGTGCCAGCGGGGACAGGCCGAGCTCCTACAATGAGCAGTTCTTC.

This clonotype was recorded at least ten times. J is TRBJ2-3 and V is TRBV6-1; TRBD1 might be the D (5 bases). The germline gives CDR1 MNHNS, CDR2 SASEGT. V gave up 5 bases and J gave up 1 base, with 10 bases separating them. The CDR3 is made up of 14 amino acids. The CDR3 nucleotides are TGTGCCAGCAGTTACGGCAGGGGCACAGATACGCAGTATTTT. Translated: CASSYGRGTDTQYF.

In this sample, this clonotype turned up many times. The rearrangement links TRBV12-3 or TRBV12-4 to TRBJ2-4; TRBD2 agrees at 10 bases. The length of the CDR3 is 18 residues. V trimming: 3 bases; J trimming: 1 base; junction bases outside the gene matches: 9. CDR3 sequence reads: CASSLGTSAGYAKNIQYF. The CDR3 DNA sequence: TGTGCCAGCAGTTTGGGGACTAGCGCGGGCTATGCCAAAAACATTCAGTACTTC.

This clonotype appeared many times. As DNA, the CDR3 is TGTGCCAGCAGCTTTTCAGGGGTAGTGAACACTGAAGCTTTCTTT. Protein: CASSFSGVVNTEAFF. This chain connects TRBV7-2 to TRBJ1-1, with D possibly being TRBD1 (6 bases). The CDR3 has 15 amino acids. V lost 3 bases and J lost 0, with 11 bases in between. From germline, CDR1 is SGHTA and CDR2 FQGNSA.

The genes are TRBV6-6 and TRBJ2-3; the match to TRBD2 covers 7 bases. Trimming at V came to 2 bases and at J to 5 bases, leaving 7 bases not matched to a gene. The CDR3 has 15 residues. The germline CDR1 and CDR2 sequences are MNHNY and SVGAGI (reference sequence). The CDR3 is CASSYGGGGGDTQYF. CDR3 in DNA: TGTGCCAGCAGTTACGGCGGGGGAGGCGGAGATACGCAGTATTTT.

This clonotype was recorded at least ten times. The CDR3: CASSSSGRDGELFF. DNA of the CDR3: TGTGCCAGCAGTTCGTCAGGGCGGGACGGGGAGCTGTTTTTT. The chain recombines TRBV7-2 with TRBJ2-2; perhaps TRBD2 as D (6 bases). This CDR3 region has 14 residues. CDR1 is SGHTA and CDR2 is FQGNSA in the germline V gene. The ends were cut back, 6 bases at V and 7 bases at J, with 15 bases in the middle.

This clonotype was counted only a few times. The rearrangement uses TRBV6-7 and TRBJ2-1; D perhaps matches TRBD1 (5 bases). TRBV6-7 is labeled an ORF, and its function is uncertain. Trimming took 2 bases from V and 9 from J, leaving 14 bases between them. The CDR3 extends over 14 amino acids. The CDR3 sequence is CASSYGRVVGEQFF. In DNA form, the CDR3 reads TGTGCCAGCAGTTACGGCAGGGTGGTCGGTGAGCAGTTCTTC.

This clonotype was counted at least ten times. The chain employs TRBV3-1 and TRBJ1-2; D is unclear. Germline CDR1 reads LGHDT; CDR2 reads YNNKEL (reference sequence). The germline V and J ends were trimmed by 1 base and 7 bases, with 10 bases remaining between them. The CDR3 consists of 13 residues. CDR3 in DNA: TGTGCCAGCAGCCAAGGCCGGGAAGGTGGCTACACCTTC. Translation gives CASSQGREGGYTF. Based on the CDR3 plus reference TRBV3-1 and TRBJ1-2, the full variable domain is DTAVSQTPKYLVTQMGNDKSIKCEQNLGHDTMYWYKQDSKKFLKIMFSYNNKELIINETVPNRFSPKSPDKAHLNLHINSLELGDSAVYFCASSQGREGGYTFGSGTRLTVV.

The chain combines TRBV7-9 with TRBJ1-1, with D unresolved. CDR1 and CDR2 (germline): SEHNR, FQNEAQ (reference sequence). V was clipped by 8 bases and J by 1 base, with 14 bases between them. The CDR3 has 14 residues. The CDR3 DNA is TGTGCCAGCGGAGGACCGAGGGCGAACACTGAAGCTTTCTTT. It encodes CASGGPRANTEAFF.

This clonotype came up many times. The chain combines TRBV12-5 with TRBJ2-7; D is possibly TRBD2 (7 bases). This CDR3 comprises 16 residues. Trimming stripped 0 bases from V and 2 bases from J, with 14 bases between. Germline V gene lookup returns CDR1 LGHNT and CDR2 FRNRAP. The CDR3 DNA is TGTGCTAGTGGTTTGGTGACCGGCGGGGGCCCCTACGAGCAGTACTTC. Its translation is CASGLVTGGGPYEQYF. Full variable domain (remainder filled in from reference TRBV12-5 and TRBJ2-7): DARVTQTPRHKVTEMGQEVTMRCQPILGHNTVFWYRQTMMQGLELLAYFRNRAPLDDSGMPKDRFSAEMPDATLATLKIQPSEPRDSAVYFCASGLVTGGGPYEQYFGPGTRLTVT.

This clonotype was detected ten times or more. The chain is built from TRBV12-3 or TRBV12-4 and TRBJ1-2, with 8 bases identical to TRBD1. CDR3 length: 14 amino acids. V lost 6 bases and J lost 7; bases outside the gene matches: 10. CDR3 loop: CASRLTGQGSGYTF. CDR3 sequence (DNA): TGTGCCAGCAGACTTACCGGACAGGGTAGTGGCTACACCTTC.